This TCR beta chain was obtained from a study of blood T cell repertoires in COVID-19. Germline CDR1 and CDR2: LNHDA and SQIVND (reference sequence). V was trimmed by 3 bases and J by 4 bases, leaving 13 bases between them. This CDR3 is built from 15 residues. Authors' methods: Estimates of nucleated cell counts were drawn from the amplification of reference gene primers. Profiling relied on immunoSEQ multiplex PCR, and the TCRdb table lists in-frame clones only, not all of them. V, J and clone size derive from that table, while D and trimming were established from the DNA sequence. Of around 270,000 clones listed, about four fifths are singletons.

This chain joins TRBV19 and TRBJ1-5; weak D call: TRBD1 (5 bases). Sequenced input: peripheral blood. The TCR was taken from a woman aged 40 to 50 who had recovered from COVID-19. The DNA for the CDR3 is TGTGCCAGTAGTATTGGAGGGGTCGAAAATCAGCCCCAGCATTTT. Translated, it gives CASSIGGVENQPQHF.